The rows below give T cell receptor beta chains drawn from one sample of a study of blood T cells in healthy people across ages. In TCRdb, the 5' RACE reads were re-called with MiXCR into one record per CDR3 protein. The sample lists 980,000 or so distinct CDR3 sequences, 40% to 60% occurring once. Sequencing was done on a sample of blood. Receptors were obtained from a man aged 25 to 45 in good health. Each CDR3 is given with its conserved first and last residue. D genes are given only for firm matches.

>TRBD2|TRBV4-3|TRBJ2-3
CASSQEGLAGYTDTQYF
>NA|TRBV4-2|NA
CASSQLTGPREQYF
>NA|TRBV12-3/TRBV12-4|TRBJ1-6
CASSRQNSPLHF
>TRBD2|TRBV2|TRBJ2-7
CASTPTSLYEQYF
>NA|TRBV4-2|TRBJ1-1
CASCRQGDTEAFF
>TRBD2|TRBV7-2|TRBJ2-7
CASSLSSGGAVYEQYF
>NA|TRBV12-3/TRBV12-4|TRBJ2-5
CASNDGTRQETQYF
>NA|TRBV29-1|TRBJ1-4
CSVGGGSDTNEKLFF
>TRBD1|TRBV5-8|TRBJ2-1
CASSARTGSNEQFF
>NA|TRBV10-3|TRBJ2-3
CAIRGSSVTDTQYF
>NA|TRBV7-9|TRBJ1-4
CASSLFEVNEKLFF
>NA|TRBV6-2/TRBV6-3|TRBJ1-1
CASSYSRLYTEAFF
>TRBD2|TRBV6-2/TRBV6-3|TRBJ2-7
CASSSPWKVIAGASEQYF
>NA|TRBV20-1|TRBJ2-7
CSARLTYQYF
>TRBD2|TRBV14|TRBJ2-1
CASSQRIAGYNEQFF
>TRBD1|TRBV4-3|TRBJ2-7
CASSHGQGLYF
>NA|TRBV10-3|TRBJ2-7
CAISVQVNEQYF
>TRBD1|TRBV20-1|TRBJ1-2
CSAVPGRDRGAYGYTF
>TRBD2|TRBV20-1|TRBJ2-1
CSAGLAGGYNEQFF
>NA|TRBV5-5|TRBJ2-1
CASSFQGGAYNEQFF
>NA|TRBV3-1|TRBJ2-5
CASSQGEEETQYF
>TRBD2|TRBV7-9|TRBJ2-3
CASSVRLAVTDTQYF
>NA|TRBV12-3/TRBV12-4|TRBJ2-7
CASSLGHHEQYF
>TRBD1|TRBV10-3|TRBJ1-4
CAISERQGALLGEKLFF
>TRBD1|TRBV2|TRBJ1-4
CASSSQGRNEKLFF
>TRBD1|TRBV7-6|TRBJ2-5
CASSFGQVRGQETQYF
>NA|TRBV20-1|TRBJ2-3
CSASPWGIDTQYF
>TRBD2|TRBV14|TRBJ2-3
CASSQTTGGPPTQYF
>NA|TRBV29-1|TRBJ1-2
CSVSSGIGGYTF
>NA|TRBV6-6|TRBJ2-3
CASSYEGKSTDTQYF
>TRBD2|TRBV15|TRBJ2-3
CATSRAGLAGGPPDTQYF
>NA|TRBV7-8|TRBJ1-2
CASSLASPDYGYTF
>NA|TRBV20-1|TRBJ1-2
CSAGQEESYGYTF
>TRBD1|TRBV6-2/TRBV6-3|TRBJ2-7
CASSDPGQGQQYF
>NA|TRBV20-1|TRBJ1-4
CSARTVAGEKLFF
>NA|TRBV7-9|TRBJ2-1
CASSPNLYNEQFF
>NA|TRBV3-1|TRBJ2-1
CASSHETRTLDNEQFF
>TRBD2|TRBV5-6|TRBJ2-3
CASRRIAGAEGTQYF
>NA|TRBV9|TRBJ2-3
CASSALGDYTDAQYF
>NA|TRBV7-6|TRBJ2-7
CASSFDTASYEQYF
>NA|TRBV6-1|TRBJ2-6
CASSAPDSDSGANVLTF
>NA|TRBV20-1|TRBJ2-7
CSAREMREQYF
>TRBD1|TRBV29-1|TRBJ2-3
CSAGQGNTDAQYF
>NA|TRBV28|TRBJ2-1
CASSQGFLWNEQFF
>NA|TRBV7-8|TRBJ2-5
CASSLPVRTTVRTQYF